This T cell receptor beta chain was identified during a study of T cells in Graves' hyperthyroidism and ophthalmopathy. Study-wide findings and caveats: Expanded thyroid clonotypes (above 0.001) were mostly also found in blood.

CDR3 size: 16 residues. Germline assignment: CDR1 SGHRS and CDR2 YFSETQ. RNA transcripts yielded amplified TCR beta CDR3 regions. HTBI primers were employed in a first-round RT-PCR of the TCR CDR3. TCRdb analysed the multiplex PCR reads with MiXCR anew, one entry per CDR3 protein. This table has some 440,000 distinct CDR3 sequences, approximately 15% appearing once. This clonotype was observed at least ten times. Antigen unknown. At one of its ends the junction is not consistent with the germline gene, which may arise from a read error. When ophthalmopathy did not progress within 18 months, Graves' hyperthyroidism was considered stable.

The chain couples TRBV5-1 to TRBJ2-1; TRBD2 matches at 8 bases. This receptor was obtained from a woman younger than 30 with Graves' hyperthyroidism. The sequenced sample was blood. CDR3 in amino acids: CTSSLAGSGSYNEQFF. The CDR3 coding sequence is TGCACCAGCAGCTTGGCCGGCAGCGGGAGTTACAATGAGCAGTTCTTC.